This entry lists 10 T cell receptor beta chains sequenced from one sample in a study of preoperative IRX-2 immunotherapy in early breast cancer. The treatment denotes: preoperative locoregional IRX-2 cytokine immunotherapy. The data were produced by immunoSEQ multiplex PCR, yet TCRdb's version contains in-frame clones alone and is incomplete. This table has 20,000 to 30,000 clones, around 72% appearing once. Material: lymph node tissue, obtained after IRX-2 immunotherapy. The receptors were sampled from a human donor with breast cancer.

The genes are TRBV18 and TRBJ1-2, with TRBD1 as a possible D gene (6 bases). V lost 2 bases, J lost 6 bases, and 7 bases lay in between. Germline V CDR1 and CDR2: KGHSH, LQKENI. The CDR3 has 12 residues. DNA of the CDR3: TGTGCCAGCTCACCAAGGGGGGATGGCTACACCTTC. Translating gives CASSPRGDGYTF.

The V gene is TRBV28, the J gene TRBJ2-5; D call uncertain. V lost 7 bases and J lost 1, with 13 bases in between. Germline CDR1 MDHEN, CDR2 SYDVKM. CDR3 length: 14 residues. The CDR3 nucleotides read TGTGCCAGCACCTCTTGGGCAGGCCAAGAGACCCAGTACTTC. Protein sequence: CASTSWAGQETQYF.

The V call is TRBV11-1, the J call TRBJ2-3; D unclear. CDR1 is SGHAT and CDR2 is FQDESV in the germline V gene (reference sequence). This CDR3 spans 15 amino acids. V lost 3 bases and J lost 2, with 12 bases in between. This CDR3 is CASSFFDLTTDTQYF. As DNA, the CDR3 is TGTGCCAGCAGCTTTTTTGATTTAACCACAGATACGCAGTATTTT. The variable domain in full, completed from reference TRBV11-1 and TRBJ2-3, reads EAEVAQSPRYKITEKSQAVAFWCDPISGHATLYWYRQILGQGPELLVQFQDESVVDDSQLPKDRFSAERLKGVDSTLKIQPAELGDSAMYLCASSFFDLTTDTQYFGPGTRLTVL.

V gene TRBV6-8 combines with J gene TRBJ1-2, with no clear D. Germline V lookup: CDR1 MNHGY, CDR2 SAAAGT. The CDR3 has 15 residues. The V end was cut by 7 bases, the J end by 7 bases, with 22 bases between. CDR3: CASTEGTAQLRGYTF. For the CDR3, the DNA is TGTGCCAGCACCGAAGGAACGGCCCAGTTGCGTGGCTACACCTTC.

Only one count was recorded for this clone. The chain couples TRBV19 to TRBJ2-1, with D possibly matching TRBD1 (5 bases). The CDR3 runs to 13 residues. CDR1 and CDR2 from the germline V gene are LNHDA and SQIVND (reference sequence). With 4 bases removed from V and 6 bases from J, the gap between germline ends came to 10 bases. The DNA for the CDR3 is TGTGCCAGTAGTACCAGACAGTTCAATGAGCAGTTCTTC. As protein: CASSTRQFNEQFF.

CDR3 region: CASSQPYGTGRETQYF. As DNA, the CDR3 is TGTGCCAGTAGCCAACCTTACGGGACAGGGAGGGAGACCCAGTACTTC. The V call is TRBV19, the J call TRBJ2-5; 9 nucleotides agree with TRBD1. Germline V gene data show CDR1 as LNHDA and CDR2 as SQIVND (reference sequence). Unmatched junction bases numbered 13, after V lost 6 bases and J lost 5 bases. The CDR3 extends over 16 amino acids.

The chain uses TRBV19 and TRBJ1-1, with 7 bases identical to TRBD1. Looked up from germline, CDR1 is LNHDA and CDR2 is SQIVND (reference sequence). The CDR3 spans 16 residues. The trim removed 4 bases at V and 0 bases at J, leaving 8 bases unmatched. The CDR3 DNA is TGTGCCAGTAGTAGGACAGGCGCATTCATGAACACTGAAGCTTTCTTT. Translating gives CASSRTGAFMNTEAFF.

The chain has TRBV18 and TRBJ2-1; D may be TRBD1 (5 bases). Trimming stripped 4 bases from V and 1 base from J, with 14 bases between. This CDR3 spans 16 amino acids. CDR1 is KGHSH and CDR2 is LQKENI in the germline V gene. For the CDR3, the DNA is TGTGCCAGCTCACTTCCAAGGACAACTTCCTACAATGAGCAGTTCTTC. It yields the protein CASSLPRTTSYNEQFF.

This chain uses TRBV6-8 with TRBJ2-5; D unresolved. Trimming left V 2 bases short and J 0 bases short, with 1 base between. Germline V lookup: CDR1 MNHGY, CDR2 SAAAGT. The CDR3 is 12 amino acids. The CDR3 loop is CASSYDQETQYF. The CDR3 DNA follows: TGTGCCAGCAGTTACGACCAAGAGACCCAGTACTTC.

This clone came up a few times. The V and J genes are TRBV5-1 and TRBJ1-5, with TRBD1 matching 7 bases. CDR1 and CDR2 from the germline V gene are SGHRS and YFSETQ. CDR3 length: 15 residues. V shed 0 bases and J 2 bases; nucleotides not matched to a gene: 2. CDR3 region: CASSLAGTGNQPQHF. CDR3 sequence (DNA): TGCGCCAGCAGCTTGGCCGGGACAGGCAATCAGCCCCAGCATTTT.